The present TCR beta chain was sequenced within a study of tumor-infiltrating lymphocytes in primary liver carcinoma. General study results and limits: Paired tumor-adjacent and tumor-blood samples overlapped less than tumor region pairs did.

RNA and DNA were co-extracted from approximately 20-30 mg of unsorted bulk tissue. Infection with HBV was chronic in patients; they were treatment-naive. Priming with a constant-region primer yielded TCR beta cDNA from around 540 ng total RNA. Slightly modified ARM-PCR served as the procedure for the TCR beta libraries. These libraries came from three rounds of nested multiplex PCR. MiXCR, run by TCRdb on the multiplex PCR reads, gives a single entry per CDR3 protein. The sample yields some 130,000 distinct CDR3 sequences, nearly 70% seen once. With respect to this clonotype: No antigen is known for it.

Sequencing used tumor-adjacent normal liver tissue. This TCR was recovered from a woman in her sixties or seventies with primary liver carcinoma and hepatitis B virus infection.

The CDR3, as DNA: TGCGCCAGCAGCTTCGTGGACAGTACCACAGATACGCAGTATTTT. Protein: CASSFVDSTTDTQYF. The V and J genes are TRBV5-1 and TRBJ2-3; possible D gene TRBD1, 6 bases. The germline V gene has CDR1 SGHRS and CDR2 YFSETQ. CDR3 length: 15 amino acids. Trimming removed 2 bases from V and 2 bases from J, with 12 bases in between.